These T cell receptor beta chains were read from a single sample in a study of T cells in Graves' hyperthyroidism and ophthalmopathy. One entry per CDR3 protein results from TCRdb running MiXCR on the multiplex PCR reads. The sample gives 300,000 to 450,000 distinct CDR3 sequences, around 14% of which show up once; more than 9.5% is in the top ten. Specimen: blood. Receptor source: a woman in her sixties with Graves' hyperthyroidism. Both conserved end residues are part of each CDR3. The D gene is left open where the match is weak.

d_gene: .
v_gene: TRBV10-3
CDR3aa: CAISEMGTNYGYTF

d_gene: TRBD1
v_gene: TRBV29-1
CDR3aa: CSVGGQGAEQYF

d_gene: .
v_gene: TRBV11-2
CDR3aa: CASSLVAALYMNTEAFF

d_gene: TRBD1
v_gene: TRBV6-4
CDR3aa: CASSRGKPWNEQYF

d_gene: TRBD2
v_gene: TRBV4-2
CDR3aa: CASSRGTSASYEQYF

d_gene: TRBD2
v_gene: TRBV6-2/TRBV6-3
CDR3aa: CASSSYPPGLAGNNEQFF

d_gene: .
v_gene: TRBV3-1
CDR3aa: CASSQVSGGNSPLHF

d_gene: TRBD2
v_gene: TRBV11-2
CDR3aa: CASSLGLAGPPGADTQYF

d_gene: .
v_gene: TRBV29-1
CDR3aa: CSVGDAGPGQPQHF

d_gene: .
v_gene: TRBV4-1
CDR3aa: CASSQVSKETRYF

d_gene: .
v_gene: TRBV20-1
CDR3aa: CSARAIMGGSGESPLHF

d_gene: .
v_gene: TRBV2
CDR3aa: CASSDGGNSVETQYF

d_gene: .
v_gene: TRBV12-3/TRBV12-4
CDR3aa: CASSSETAEAFF

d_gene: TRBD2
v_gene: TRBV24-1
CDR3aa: CATSDSGLAGYEETQYF

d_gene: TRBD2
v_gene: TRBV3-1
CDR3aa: CASSSAGGGAYEQYF

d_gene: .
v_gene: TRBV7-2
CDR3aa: CASSRRPSPLHF

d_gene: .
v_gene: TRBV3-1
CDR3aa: CASSQDWGTDGYTF

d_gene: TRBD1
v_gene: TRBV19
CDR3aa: CASSTMTGRETQYF

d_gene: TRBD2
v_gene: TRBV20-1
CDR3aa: CSARDRRRAGRLVEQFF

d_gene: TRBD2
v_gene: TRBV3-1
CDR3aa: CASSQGTSGRSDTQYF

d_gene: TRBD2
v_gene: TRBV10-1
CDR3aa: CASSARLADEQYF

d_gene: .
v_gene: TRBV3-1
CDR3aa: CASSPTRYNEQFF

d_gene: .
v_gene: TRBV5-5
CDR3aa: CASSLVLDYEQYF

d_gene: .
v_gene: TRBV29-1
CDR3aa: CSVETGTSVYNEQFF

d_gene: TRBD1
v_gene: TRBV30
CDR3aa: CAWENRGEKLFF

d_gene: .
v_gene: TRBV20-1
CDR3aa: CSAPPMTSTDTQYF

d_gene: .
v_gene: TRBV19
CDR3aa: CASSISPDTIYF

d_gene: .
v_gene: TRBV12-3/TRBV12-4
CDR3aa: CASSPGRQRETQYF

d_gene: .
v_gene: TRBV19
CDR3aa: CASFGRNYGYTF

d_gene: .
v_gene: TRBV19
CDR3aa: CASSLQHFSGNTIYF

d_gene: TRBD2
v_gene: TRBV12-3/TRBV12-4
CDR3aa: CASSSPGGLAGESEQFF

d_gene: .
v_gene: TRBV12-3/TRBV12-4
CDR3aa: CASTAAGEYTGELFF

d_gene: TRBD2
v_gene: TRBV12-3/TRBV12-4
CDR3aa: CASSNSGIDDTQYF

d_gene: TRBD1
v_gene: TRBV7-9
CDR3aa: CASSFGTGGFRTQYF

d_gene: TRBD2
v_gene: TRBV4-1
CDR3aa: CASSQGAFGRGLYEQYF

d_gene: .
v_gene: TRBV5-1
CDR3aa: CASSSPSPGPGTQYF

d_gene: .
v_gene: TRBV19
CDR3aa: CASSVGWGTDTQYF

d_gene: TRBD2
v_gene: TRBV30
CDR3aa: CAWSLLAGVYEQYF

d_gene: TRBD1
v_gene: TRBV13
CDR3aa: CASSYGQGAYEQYF

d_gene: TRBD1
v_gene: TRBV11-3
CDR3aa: CASSFETGGTEAFF

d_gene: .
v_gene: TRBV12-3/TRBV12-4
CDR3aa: CASSFWQGNNEQFF

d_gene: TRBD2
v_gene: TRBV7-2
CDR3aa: CASSRAVTGGSHEQYF

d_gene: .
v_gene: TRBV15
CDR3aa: CATSRGGRSNQPQHF

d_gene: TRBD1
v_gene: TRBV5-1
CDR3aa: CASSLAPGTGISNTEAFF

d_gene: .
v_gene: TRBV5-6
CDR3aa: CASSLVKGGASYNEQFF

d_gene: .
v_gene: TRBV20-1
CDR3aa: CSAYARAGLPTGNEQFF

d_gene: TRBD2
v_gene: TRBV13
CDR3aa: CASSLEASGTVHEQYF

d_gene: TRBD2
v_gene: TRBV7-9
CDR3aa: CASSSGTSDYNEQFF

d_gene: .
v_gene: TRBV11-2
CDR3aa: CASSFIRVGEQYF

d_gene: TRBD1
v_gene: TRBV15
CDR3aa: CATSRDRGSTDTQYF

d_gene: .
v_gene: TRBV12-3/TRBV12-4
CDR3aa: CASSLEPNIQYF

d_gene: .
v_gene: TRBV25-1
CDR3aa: CASATSTNYGYTF

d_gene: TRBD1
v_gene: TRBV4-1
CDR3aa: CASSQLPLIGQGGSPLHF

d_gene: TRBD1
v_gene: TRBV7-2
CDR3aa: CASSPYILGQDWQPQHF

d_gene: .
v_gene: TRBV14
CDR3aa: CASSQTLEGYTF

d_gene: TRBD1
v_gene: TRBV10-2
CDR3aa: CASSPGTGLSGANVLTF

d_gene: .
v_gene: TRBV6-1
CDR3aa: CASSDWGGGSPLHF

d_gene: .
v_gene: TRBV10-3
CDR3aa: CAIRPDGDTDTQYF

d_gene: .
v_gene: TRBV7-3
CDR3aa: CASNSSAAAYNEQFF